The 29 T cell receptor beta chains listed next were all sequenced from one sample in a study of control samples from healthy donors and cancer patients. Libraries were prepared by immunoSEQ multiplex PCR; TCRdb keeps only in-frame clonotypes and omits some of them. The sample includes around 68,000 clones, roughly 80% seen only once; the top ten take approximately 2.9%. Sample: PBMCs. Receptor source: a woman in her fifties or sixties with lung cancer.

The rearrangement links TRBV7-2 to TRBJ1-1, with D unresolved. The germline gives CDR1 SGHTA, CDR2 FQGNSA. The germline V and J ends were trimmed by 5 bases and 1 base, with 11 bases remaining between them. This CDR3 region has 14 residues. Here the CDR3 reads CASSKFAWNTEAFF. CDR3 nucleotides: TGTGCCAGCAGCAAGTTCGCTTGGAACACTGAAGCTTTCTTT.

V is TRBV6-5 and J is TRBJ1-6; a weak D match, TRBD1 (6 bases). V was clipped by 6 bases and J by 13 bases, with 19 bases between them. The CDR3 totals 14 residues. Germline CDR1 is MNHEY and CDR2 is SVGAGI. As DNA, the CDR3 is TGTGCCAGCAGCCAATCCGGCGGGGACACTCCCCTCCACTTT. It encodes CASSQSGGDTPLHF.

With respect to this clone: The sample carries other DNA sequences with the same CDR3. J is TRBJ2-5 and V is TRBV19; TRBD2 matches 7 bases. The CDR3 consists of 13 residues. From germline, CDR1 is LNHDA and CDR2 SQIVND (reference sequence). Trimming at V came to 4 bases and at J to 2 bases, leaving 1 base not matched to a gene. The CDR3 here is CASSRGLQETQYF. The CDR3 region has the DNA TGTGCCAGTAGTAGGGGACTACAAGAGACCCAGTACTTC.

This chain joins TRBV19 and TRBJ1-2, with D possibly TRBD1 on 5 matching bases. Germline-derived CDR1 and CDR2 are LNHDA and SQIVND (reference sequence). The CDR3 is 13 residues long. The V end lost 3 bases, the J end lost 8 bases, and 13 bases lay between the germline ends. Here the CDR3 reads CASSMSGQRGYTF. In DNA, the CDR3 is TGTGCCAGTAGTATGTCGGGGCAACGCGGCTACACCTTC.

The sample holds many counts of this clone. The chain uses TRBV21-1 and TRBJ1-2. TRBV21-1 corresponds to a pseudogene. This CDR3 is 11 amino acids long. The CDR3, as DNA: TGTGCCAGCAGCAACGGGGATGGCTACACCTTC. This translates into CASSNGDGYTF.

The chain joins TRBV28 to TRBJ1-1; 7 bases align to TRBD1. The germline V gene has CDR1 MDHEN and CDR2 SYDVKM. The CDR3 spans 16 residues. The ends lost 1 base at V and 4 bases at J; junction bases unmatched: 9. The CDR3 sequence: CASSLSDRTQATEAFF. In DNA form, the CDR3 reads TGTGCCAGCAGTTTATCGGACAGGACGCAGGCCACTGAAGCTTTCTTT.

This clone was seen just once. CDR3 protein: CASTMDRGRFAGELFF. CDR3 in DNA: TGTGCCAGCACCATGGACAGGGGGCGTTTCGCCGGGGAGCTGTTTTTT. The chain uses TRBV5-6 and TRBJ2-2; 11 positions match TRBD1. The ends lost 6 bases at V and 6 bases at J; junction bases unmatched: 10. The CDR3 runs to 16 residues. From germline, CDR1 is SGHDT and CDR2 YYEEEE.

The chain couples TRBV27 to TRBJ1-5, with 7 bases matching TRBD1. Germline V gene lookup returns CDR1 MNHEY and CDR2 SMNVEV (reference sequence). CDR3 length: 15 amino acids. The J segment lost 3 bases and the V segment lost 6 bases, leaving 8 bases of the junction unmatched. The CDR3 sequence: CASSRQGWDNQPQHF. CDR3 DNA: TGTGCCAGCAGCCGACAGGGATGGGACAATCAGCCCCAGCATTTT.

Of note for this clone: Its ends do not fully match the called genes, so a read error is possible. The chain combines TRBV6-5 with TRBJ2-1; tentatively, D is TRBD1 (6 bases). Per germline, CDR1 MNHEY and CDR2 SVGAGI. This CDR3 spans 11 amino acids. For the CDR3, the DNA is TGTGCTAGCACCCGGGACACCAGAGAGTTCTTC. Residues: CASTRDTREFF.

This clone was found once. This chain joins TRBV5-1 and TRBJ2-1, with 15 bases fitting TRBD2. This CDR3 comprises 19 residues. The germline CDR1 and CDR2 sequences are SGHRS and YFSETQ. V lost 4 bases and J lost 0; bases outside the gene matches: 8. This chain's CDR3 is CASSPVPGLAGGSYNEQFF. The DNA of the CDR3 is TGCGCCAGCAGCCCCGTCCCGGGACTAGCGGGGGGCTCCTACAATGAGCAGTTCTTC. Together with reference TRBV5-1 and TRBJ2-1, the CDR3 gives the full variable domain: KAGVTQTPRYLIKTRGQQVTLSCSPISGHRSVSWYQQTPGQGLQFLFEYFSETQRNKGNFPGRFSGRQFSNSRSEMNVSTLELGDSALYLCASSPVPGLAGGSYNEQFFGPGTRLTVL.

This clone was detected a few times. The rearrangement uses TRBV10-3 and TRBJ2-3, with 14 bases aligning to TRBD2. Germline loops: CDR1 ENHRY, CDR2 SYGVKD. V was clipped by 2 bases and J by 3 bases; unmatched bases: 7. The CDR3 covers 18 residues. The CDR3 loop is CAISEVPGLAGVTDTQYF. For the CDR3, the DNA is TGTGCCATCAGTGAGGTTCCGGGACTAGCGGGAGTGACAGATACGCAGTATTTT.

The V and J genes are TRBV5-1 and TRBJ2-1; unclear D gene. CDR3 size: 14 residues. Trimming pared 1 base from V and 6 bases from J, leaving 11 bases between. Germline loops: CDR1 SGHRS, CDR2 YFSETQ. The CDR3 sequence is CASSLLQNSNEQFF. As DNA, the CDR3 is TGCGCCAGCAGCTTGTTGCAGAACTCCAATGAGCAGTTCTTC.

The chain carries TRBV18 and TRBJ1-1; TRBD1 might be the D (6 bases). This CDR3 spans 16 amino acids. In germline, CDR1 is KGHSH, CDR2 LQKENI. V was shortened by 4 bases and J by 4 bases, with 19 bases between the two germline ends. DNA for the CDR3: TGTGCCAGCTCACTCCATCCCTTACAGGGTGGCACTGAAGCTTTCTTT. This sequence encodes CASSLHPLQGGTEAFF. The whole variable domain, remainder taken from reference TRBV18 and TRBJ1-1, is NAGVMQNPRHLVRRRGQEARLRCSPMKGHSHVYWYRQLPEEGLKFMVYLQKENIIDESGMPKERFSAEFPKEGPSILRIQQVVRGDSAAYFCASSLHPLQGGTEAFFGQGTRLTVV.

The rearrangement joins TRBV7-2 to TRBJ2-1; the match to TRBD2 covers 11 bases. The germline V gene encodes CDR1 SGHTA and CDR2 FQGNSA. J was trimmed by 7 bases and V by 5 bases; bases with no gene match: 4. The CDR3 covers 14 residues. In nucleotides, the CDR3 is TGTGCCAGCAGCGGGGGACTAGCGGATAATGAGCAGTTCTTC. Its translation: CASSGGLADNEQFF. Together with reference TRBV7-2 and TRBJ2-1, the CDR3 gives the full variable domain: GAGVSQSPSNKVTEKGKDVELRCDPISGHTALYWYRQSLGQGLEFLIYFQGNSAPDKSGLPSDRFSAERTGGSVSTLTIQRTQQEDSAVYLCASSGGLADNEQFFGPGTRLTVL.

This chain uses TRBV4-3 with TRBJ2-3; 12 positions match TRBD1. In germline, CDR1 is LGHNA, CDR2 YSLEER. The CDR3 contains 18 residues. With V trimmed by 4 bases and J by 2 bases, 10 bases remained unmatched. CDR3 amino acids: CASSLLPWDRGLTDTQYF. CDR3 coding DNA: TGCGCCAGCAGCCTCCTACCTTGGGACAGGGGGCTCACAGATACGCAGTATTTT.

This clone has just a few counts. CDR3 sequence reads: CASSPRRQVTDTQYF. CDR3 in DNA: TGTGCCAGCTCACCCAGAAGACAGGTCACAGATACGCAGTATTTT. The V call is TRBV18, the J call TRBJ2-3; tentative D call: TRBD1 (6 bases). CDR1 KGHSH and CDR2 LQKENI come from the germline V gene. V was pared by 3 bases and J by 2 bases, with 12 bases between. The CDR3 is made up of 15 amino acids. The full variable domain, rest sourced from reference TRBV18 and TRBJ2-3, is NAGVMQNPRHLVRRRGQEARLRCSPMKGHSHVYWYRQLPEEGLKFMVYLQKENIIDESGMPKERFSAEFPKEGPSILRIQQVVRGDSAAYFCASSPRRQVTDTQYFGPGTRLTVL.

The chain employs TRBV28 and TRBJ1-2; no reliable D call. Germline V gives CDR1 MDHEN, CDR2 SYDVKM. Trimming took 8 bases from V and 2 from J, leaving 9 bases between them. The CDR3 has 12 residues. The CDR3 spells CASSGSNYGYTF. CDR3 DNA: TGTGCCAGCTCGGGATCCAACTATGGCTACACCTTC.

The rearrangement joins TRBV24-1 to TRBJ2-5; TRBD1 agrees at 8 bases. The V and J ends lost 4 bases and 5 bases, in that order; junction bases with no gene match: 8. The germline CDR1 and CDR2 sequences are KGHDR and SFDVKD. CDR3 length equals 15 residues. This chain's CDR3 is CATSDYGQGVETQYF. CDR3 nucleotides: TGTGCCACCAGTGACTATGGACAGGGCGTTGAGACCCAGTACTTC.

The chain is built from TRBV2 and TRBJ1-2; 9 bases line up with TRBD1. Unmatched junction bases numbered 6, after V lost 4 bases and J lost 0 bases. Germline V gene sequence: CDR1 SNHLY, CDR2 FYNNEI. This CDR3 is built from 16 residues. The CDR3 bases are TGTGCCAGCAGTGGGACAGGGGCTGGAGCTAACTATGGCTACACCTTC. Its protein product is CASSGTGAGANYGYTF.

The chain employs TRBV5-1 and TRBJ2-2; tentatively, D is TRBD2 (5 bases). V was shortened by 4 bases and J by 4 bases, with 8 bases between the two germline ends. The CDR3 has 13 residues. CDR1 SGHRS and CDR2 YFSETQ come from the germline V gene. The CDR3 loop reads CASSPRVTGELFF. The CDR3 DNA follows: TGCGCCAGCAGCCCGCGGGTCACCGGGGAGCTGTTTTTT.

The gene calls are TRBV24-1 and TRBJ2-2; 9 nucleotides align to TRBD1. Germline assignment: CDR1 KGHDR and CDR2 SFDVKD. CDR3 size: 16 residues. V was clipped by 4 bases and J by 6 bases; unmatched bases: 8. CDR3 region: CATSEFGQGISGELFF. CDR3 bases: TGTGCCACCAGTGAGTTTGGACAGGGGATCTCCGGGGAGCTGTTTTTT.

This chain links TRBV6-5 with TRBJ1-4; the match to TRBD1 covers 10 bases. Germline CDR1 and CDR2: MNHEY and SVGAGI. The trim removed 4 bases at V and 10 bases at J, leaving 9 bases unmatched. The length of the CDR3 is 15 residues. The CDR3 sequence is CASSSRDRGRGKLFF. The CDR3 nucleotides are TGTGCCAGCAGTTCCAGGGACAGGGGAAGAGGAAAACTGTTTTTT.

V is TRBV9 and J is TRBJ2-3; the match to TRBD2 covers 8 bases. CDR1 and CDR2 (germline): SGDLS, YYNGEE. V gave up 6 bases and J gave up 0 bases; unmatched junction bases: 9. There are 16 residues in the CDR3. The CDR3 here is CASTLTGGGSTDTQYF. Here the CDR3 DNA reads TGTGCCAGCACCCTGACGGGCGGGGGGAGCACAGATACGCAGTATTTT.

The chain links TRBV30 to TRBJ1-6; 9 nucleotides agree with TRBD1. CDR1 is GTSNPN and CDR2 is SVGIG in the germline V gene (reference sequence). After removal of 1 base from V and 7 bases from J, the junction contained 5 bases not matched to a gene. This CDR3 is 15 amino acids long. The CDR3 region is CAWSGRTGANSPLHF. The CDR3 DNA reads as TGTGCCTGGAGTGGCCGGACAGGGGCGAATTCACCCCTCCACTTT.

The DNA of the CDR3 is TGTGCCAGCAGCTGGAACAGGGGAATGGACACTGAAGCTTTCTTT. This gives the protein CASSWNRGMDTEAFF. The chain recombines TRBV5-4 with TRBJ1-1; 7 bases match TRBD1. The CDR3 is 15 residues long. J was trimmed by 3 bases and V by 3 bases; bases with no gene match: 8. The germline V gene encodes CDR1 SGHNT and CDR2 YYREEE (reference sequence).

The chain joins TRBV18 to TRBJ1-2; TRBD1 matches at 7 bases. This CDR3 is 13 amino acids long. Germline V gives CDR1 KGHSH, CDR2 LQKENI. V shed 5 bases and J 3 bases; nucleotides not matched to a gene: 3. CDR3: CASSVTGDYGYTF. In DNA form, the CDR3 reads TGTGCCAGCTCAGTTACAGGGGACTATGGCTACACCTTC.

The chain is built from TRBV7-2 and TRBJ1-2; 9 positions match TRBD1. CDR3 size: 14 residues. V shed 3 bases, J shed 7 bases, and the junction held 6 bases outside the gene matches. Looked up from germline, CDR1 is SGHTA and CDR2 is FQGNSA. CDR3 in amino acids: CASSLGTGGSGYTF. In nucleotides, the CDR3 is TGTGCCAGCAGCTTGGGAACAGGGGGCTCTGGCTACACCTTC.

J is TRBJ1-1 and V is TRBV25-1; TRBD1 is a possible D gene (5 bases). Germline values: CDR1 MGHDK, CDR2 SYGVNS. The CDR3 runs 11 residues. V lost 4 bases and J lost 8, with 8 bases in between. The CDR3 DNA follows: TGTGCCAGCAGTGGGGGCTTCGAAGCTTTCTTT. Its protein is CASSGGFEAFF.

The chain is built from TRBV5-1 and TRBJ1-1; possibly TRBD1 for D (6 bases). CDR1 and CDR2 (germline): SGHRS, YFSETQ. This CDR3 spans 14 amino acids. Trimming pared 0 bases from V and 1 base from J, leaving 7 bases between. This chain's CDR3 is CASSLGGGNTEAFF. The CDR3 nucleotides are TGCGCCAGCAGCTTGGGAGGGGGGAACACTGAAGCTTTCTTT. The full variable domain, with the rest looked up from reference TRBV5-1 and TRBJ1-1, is KAGVTQTPRYLIKTRGQQVTLSCSPISGHRSVSWYQQTPGQGLQFLFEYFSETQRNKGNFPGRFSGRQFSNSRSEMNVSTLELGDSALYLCASSLGGGNTEAFFGQGTRLTVV.